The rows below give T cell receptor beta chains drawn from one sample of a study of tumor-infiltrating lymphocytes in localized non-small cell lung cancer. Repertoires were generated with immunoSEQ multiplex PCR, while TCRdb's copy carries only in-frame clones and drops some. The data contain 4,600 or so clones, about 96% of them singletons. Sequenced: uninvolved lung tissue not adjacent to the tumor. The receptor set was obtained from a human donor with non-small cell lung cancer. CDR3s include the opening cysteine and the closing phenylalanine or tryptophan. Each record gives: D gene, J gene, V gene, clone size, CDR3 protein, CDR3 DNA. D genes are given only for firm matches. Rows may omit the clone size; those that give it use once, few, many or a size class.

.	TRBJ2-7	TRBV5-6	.	CASSLAGIGEQYF	TGTGCCAGCAGCTTGGCCGGGATTGGCGAGCAGTACTTC
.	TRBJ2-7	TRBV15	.	CATSRGGRSYEQYF	TGTGCCACCAGCAGAGGGGGCAGATCCTACGAGCAGTACTTC
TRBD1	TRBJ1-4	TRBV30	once	CAWSPLGQGGGKLFF	TGTGCCTGGAGTCCATTGGGACAGGGTGGAGGAAAACTGTTTTTT
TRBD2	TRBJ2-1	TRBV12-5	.	CASGLASYSGRALDEQFF	TGTGCTAGTGGTTTGGCCTCTTATAGCGGGAGGGCCCTCGATGAGCAGTTCTTC
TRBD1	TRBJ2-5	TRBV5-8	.	CASSLRQGETQYF	TGTGCCAGCAGCTTACGACAGGGAGAGACCCAGTACTTC
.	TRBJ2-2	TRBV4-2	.	CASSLPRGSRGAGTGELFF	TGTGCCAGCAGCTTACCAAGGGGATCAAGAGGGGCGGGCACCGGGGAGCTGTTTTTT
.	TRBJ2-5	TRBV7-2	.	CASSLRLIRGPSQETQYF	TGTGCCAGCAGCTTAAGGCTAATCCGGGGGCCCAGCCAAGAGACCCAGTACTTC
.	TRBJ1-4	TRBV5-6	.	CASSFGSDIPNEKLFF	TGTGCCAGCAGCTTTGGCTCGGACATACCCAATGAAAAACTGTTTTTT
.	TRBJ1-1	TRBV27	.	CASSLQGQKNTEAFF	TGTGCCAGCAGTTTGCAAGGACAGAAGAACACTGAAGCTTTCTTT
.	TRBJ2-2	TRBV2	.	CASSWTANTGELFF	TGTGCCAGCAGTTGGACTGCTAACACCGGGGAGCTGTTTTTT
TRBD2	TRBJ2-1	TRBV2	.	CASSVQAGGPDEQFF	TGTGCCAGCAGTGTCCAAGCGGGAGGGCCAGATGAGCAGTTCTTC
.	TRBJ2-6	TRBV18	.	CASSPAGPSSLGSGANVLTF	TGTGCCAGCTCACCGGCAGGGCCCTCCTCGCTTGGCTCTGGGGCCAACGTCCTGACTTTC
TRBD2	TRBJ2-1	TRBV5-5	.	CASSRLAGGYNEQFF	TGTGCCAGCAGCAGACTAGCGGGGGGGTACAATGAGCAGTTCTTC
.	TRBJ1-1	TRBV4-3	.	CASSQERRTEAFF	TGCGCCAGCAGCCAAGAGAGAAGGACTGAAGCTTTCTTT
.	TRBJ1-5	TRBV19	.	CASSLDGSVSNQPQHF	TGTGCCAGTAGTCTGGACGGCTCTGTTAGCAATCAGCCCCAGCATTTT
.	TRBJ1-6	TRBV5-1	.	CASSLSGGQGGSPLHF	TGCGCCAGCAGCTTGTCTGGAGGGCAGGGCGGTTCACCCCTCCACTTT
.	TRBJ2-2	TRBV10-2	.	CASSREINTGELFF	TGCGCCAGCAGCAGGGAAATAAACACCGGGGAGCTGTTTTTT
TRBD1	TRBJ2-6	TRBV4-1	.	CASSQSAQGHSGANVLTF	TGCGCCAGCAGCCAGTCGGCACAGGGGCACTCTGGGGCCAACGTCCTGACTTTC
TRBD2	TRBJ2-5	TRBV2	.	CASSPHGLADETQYF	TGTGCCAGCAGTCCTCACGGACTAGCCGACGAGACCCAGTACTTC
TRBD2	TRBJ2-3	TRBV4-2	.	CASSQGAGVSTDTQYF	TGTGCCAGCAGCCAAGGAGCGGGGGTTAGCACAGATACGCAGTATTTT
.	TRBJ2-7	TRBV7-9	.	CASSLAQGARYEQYF	TGTGCCAGCAGCTTAGCGCAAGGGGCGAGATACGAGCAGTACTTC
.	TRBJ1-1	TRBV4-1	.	CASSQGPLGTEAFF	TGCGCCAGCAGCCAAGGGCCGCTTGGGACTGAAGCTTTCTTT
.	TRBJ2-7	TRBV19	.	CASSIDDGTRREQYF	TGTGCCAGTAGTATAGATGACGGAACCAGAAGGGAGCAGTACTTC
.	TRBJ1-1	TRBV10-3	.	CATRGAQSGTEAFF	TGTGCCACCCGGGGCGCCCAATCAGGCACTGAAGCTTTCTTT
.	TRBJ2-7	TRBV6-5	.	CASSYGGTLSYEQYF	TGTGCCAGCAGTTACGGGGGCACCCTCTCCTACGAGCAGTACTTC
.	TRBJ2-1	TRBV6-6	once	CASQSGGSTRKGAVF	TGTGCCAGTCAATCGGGGGGCTCGACTAGGAAGGGAGCGGTCTTC
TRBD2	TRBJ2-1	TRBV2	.	CASRVARGTSYNEQFF	TGTGCCAGCAGGGTGGCGCGGGGGACTAGCTACAATGAGCAGTTCTTC
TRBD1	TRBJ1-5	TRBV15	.	CATSRDRGQGVMTQHF	TGTGCCACCAGCAGAGATCGAGGGCAGGGGGTCATGACCCAGCATTTT
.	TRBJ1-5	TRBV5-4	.	CASSSAIGQPQHF	TGTGCCAGCAGCTCCGCGATAGGTCAGCCCCAGCATTTT
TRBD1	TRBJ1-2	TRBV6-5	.	CASSYGGQTYGYTF	TGTGCCAGCAGTTACGGGGGACAGACTTATGGCTACACCTTC
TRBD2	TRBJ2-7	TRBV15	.	CATSETSGTYEQYF	TGTGCCACCAGCGAAACTAGCGGTACCTACGAGCAGTACTTC
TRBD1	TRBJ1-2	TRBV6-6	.	CASSPGGIYGYTF	TGTGCCAGCAGTCCAGGGGGTATCTATGGCTACACCTTC
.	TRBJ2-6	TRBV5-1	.	CASSPDPASGANVLTF	TGCGCCAGCAGCCCGGATCCCGCCTCTGGGGCCAACGTCCTGACTTTC
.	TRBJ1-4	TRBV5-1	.	CASSGGEKLFF	TGCGCCAGCAGCGGAGGTGAAAAACTGTTTTTT
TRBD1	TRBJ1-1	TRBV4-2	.	CASSQDLTGVDMEAFF	TGTGCCAGCAGCCAAGATCTCACAGGGGTCGACATGGAAGCTTTCTTT
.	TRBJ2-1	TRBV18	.	CASSPPGRGNEQFF	TGTGCCAGCTCACCACCGGGTAGGGGCAATGAGCAGTTCTTC
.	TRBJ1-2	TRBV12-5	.	CASGEDSGLGYTF	TGTGCTAGTGGCGAAGACTCCGGGCTGGGCTACACCTTC
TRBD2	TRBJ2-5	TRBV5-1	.	CASSLSGGSDQETQYF	TGCGCCAGCAGTCTGAGCGGGGGGTCTGATCAAGAGACCCAGTACTTC
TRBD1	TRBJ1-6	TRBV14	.	CASSPGTGGVGDNSPLHF	TGTGCCAGCAGCCCCGGGACAGGCGGAGTGGGCGATAATTCACCCCTCCACTTT
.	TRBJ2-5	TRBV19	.	CASSMASGTIETQYF	TGTGCCAGTAGTATGGCCAGCGGGACAATAGAGACCCAGTACTTC
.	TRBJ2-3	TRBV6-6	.	CASSYSGGDTQYF	TGTGCCAGCAGTTACTCGGGTGGAGATACGCAGTATTTT
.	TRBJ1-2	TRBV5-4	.	CASSADWTANYGYTF	TGTGCCAGCAGCGCGGATTGGACGGCGAACTATGGCTACACCTTC
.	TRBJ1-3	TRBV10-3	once	CAISRESSGNTIYF	TGTGCCATCAGTAGAGAGAGCTCTGGAAACACCATATATTTT
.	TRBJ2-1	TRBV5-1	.	CASVSLDEQFF	TGCGCCAGCGTCTCCCTCGATGAGCAGTTCTTC
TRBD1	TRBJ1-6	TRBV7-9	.	CASSRGTGTLVGSPLHF	TGTGCCAGCAGCCGAGGGACAGGGACCCTAGTGGGATCACCCCTCCACTTT
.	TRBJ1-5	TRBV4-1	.	CASSQGQINQPQHF	TGCGCCAGCAGCCAAGGACAGATCAATCAGCCCCAGCATTTT
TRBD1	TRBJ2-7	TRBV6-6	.	CASSLRRQGETYEQYF	TGTGCCAGCAGTTTAAGGAGGCAGGGGGAAACCTACGAGCAGTACTTC
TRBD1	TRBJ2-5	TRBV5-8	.	CASGRTGAIQETQYF	TGTGCCAGCGGCCGGACAGGAGCAATCCAAGAGACCCAGTACTTC
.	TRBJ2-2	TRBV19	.	CASKEFANTGELFF	TGTGCCAGTAAGGAGTTCGCGAACACCGGGGAGCTGTTTTTT
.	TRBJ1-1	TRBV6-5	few	CASRESDTEAFF	TGTGCCAGCAGGGAATCGGACACTGAAGCTTTCTTT
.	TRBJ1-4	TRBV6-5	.	CASSYRDFGSEKLFF	TGTGCCAGCAGTTACAGGGACTTCGGGAGTGAAAAACTGTTTTTT
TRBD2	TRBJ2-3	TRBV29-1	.	CSVVWEGDTQYF	TGCAGCGTCGTCTGGGAGGGAGATACGCAGTATTTT
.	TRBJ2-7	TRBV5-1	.	CASSLDNLRSEQYF	TGCGCCAGCAGCTTGGACAACCTCAGGAGCGAGCAGTACTTC
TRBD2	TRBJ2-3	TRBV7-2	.	CASTPGGSTDTQYF	TGTGCCAGCACCCCCGGGGGGAGCACAGATACGCAGTATTTT
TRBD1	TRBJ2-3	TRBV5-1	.	CASSLVGTATDTQYF	TGCGCCAGCAGCTTGGTCGGGACAGCCACAGATACGCAGTATTTT